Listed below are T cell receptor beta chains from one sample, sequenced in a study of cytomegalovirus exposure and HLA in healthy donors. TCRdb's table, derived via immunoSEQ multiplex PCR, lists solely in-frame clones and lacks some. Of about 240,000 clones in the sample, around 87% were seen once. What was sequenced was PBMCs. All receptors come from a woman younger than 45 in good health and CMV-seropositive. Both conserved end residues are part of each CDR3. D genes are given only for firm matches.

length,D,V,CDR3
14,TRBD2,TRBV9,CASSFPGLPDEQFF
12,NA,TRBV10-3,CAISDSTGELFF
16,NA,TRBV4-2,CASSQDLGTRNTEAFF
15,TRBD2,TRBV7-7,CASSLAGGGRYEQFF
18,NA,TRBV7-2,CASSLDNGAANYSYEQYF
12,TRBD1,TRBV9,CASSAQGASYTF
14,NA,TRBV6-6,CASRLDRRTGELFF
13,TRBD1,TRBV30,CACGQGGLNIQYF
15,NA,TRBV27,CASSLEGGTYNEQFF
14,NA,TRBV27,CASSFGTGNTEAFF
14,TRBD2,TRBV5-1,CASSLRTSAETQYF
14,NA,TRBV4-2,CASSHQQEHTEAFF
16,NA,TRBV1,CTSSPRGLISSHEQYF
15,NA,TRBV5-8,CATSRSGYSSYEQYF
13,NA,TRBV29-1,CSVAEGGTGELFF
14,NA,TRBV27,CASSFSQDNQPQHF
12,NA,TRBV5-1,CASSRGLYEQYF
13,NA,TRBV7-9,CASSLTGDYGYTF
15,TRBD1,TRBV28,CASSHQGAGGNTIYF
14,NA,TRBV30,CAWSVGPGGQPQHF
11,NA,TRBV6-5,CASSFGYEQYF
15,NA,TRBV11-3,CASSLDWRATYEQYF
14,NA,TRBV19,CASRNRINTDTQYF
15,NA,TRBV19,CASTRTEDSNQPQHF
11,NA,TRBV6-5,CASSPNYEQYF
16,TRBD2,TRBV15,CATSRDVASGAYEQYF
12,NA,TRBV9,CASQGLENIQYF
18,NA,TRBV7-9,CASSPTTIPGGVREKLFF